This TCR beta chain was profiled in a study of sequential checkpoint blockade in melanoma. For the study at large: First-line arms were nivolumab then ipilimumab, or the reverse, randomized 1:1. Maintenance nivolumab came after either treatment sequence.

The CDR3 loop spans 12 amino acids. Germline V lookup: CDR1 MNHEY, CDR2 SVGAGI. Deletions cut 2 bases from V and 3 bases from J, with 5 bases between. Treatment here: randomized to nivolumab then ipilimumab (arm A) or the reverse (arm B). No patient had prior DNA-damaging chemotherapy. PBMC sorting kept live CD3+CD8+ cells without CD19 or CD56. This clone was seen a handful of times. Sequencing used immunoSEQ multiplex PCR; TCRdb keeps in-frame clones, though not all of them. This sample carries 10,000 to 15,000 clones, around 65% of them seen once, and the ten largest clones take approximately 21%. The chain couples TRBV6-5 to TRBJ2-7; D gene ambiguous. This clonotype originated in a human donor with melanoma. This sample comprised CD8+ T cells sorted from blood (inferred from file names), obtained from a patient given nivolumab and ipilimumab in sequence. The DNA of the CDR3 is TGTGCCAGCAGTTACGCCGGCTACGAGCAGTACTTC. It translates to CASSYAGYEQYF.